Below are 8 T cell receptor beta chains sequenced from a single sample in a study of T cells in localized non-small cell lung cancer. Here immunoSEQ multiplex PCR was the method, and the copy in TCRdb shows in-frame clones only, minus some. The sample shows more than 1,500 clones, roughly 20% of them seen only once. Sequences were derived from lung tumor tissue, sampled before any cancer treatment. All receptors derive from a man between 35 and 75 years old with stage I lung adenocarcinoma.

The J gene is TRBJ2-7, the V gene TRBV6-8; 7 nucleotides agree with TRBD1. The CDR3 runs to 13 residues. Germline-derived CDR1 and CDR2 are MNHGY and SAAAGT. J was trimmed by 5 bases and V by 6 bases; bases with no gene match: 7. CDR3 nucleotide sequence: TGTGCCAGCAGCGGACAGGAAATGAACGAGCAGTACTTC. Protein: CASSGQEMNEQYF.

The CDR3 reads CASSLGGTSGGTDTQYF. DNA of the CDR3: TGCGCCAGCAGCCTTGGCGGAACTAGCGGGGGTACAGATACGCAGTATTTT. The chain joins TRBV5-1 to TRBJ2-3; 11 positions agree with TRBD2. There are 17 residues in the CDR3. Germline lookup yields CDR1 SGHRS and CDR2 YFSETQ. The J segment lost 3 bases and the V segment lost 4 bases, leaving 10 bases of the junction unmatched.

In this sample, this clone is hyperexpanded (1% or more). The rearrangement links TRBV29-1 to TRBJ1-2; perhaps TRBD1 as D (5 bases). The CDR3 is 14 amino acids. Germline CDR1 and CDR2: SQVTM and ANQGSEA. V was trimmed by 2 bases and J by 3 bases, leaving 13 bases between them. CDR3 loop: CSVESPGWDYGYTF. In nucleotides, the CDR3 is TGCAGCGTTGAAAGTCCAGGGTGGGACTATGGCTACACCTTC.

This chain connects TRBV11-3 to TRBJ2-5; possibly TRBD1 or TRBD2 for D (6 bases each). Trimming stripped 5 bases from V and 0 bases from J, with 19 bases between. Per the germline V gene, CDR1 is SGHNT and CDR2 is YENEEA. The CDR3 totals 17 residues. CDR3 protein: CASSPRGGPGNQETQYF. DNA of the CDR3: TGTGCCAGCAGCCCACGAGGGGGGCCGGGTAACCAAGAGACCCAGTACTTC.

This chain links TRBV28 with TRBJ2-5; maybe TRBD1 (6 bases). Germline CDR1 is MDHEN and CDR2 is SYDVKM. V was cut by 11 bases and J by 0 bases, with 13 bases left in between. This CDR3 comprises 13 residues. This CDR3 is CASEQGNQETQYF. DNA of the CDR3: TGTGCCTCAGAACAGGGAAACCAAGAGACCCAGTACTTC.

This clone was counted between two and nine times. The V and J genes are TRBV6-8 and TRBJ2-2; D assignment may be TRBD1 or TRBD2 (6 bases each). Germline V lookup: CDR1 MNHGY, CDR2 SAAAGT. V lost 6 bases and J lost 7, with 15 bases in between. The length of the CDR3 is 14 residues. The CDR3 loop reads CASRSPGAIGELFF. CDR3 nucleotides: TGTGCCAGCAGATCCCCGGGGGCCATCGGGGAGCTGTTTTTT.

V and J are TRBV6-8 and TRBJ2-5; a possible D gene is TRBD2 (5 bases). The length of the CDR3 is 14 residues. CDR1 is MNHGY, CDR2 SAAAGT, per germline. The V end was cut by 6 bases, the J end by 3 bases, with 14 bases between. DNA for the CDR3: TGTGCCAGCAGAGCTATGAGGGCGAAAGAGACCCAGTACTTC. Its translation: CASRAMRAKETQYF.

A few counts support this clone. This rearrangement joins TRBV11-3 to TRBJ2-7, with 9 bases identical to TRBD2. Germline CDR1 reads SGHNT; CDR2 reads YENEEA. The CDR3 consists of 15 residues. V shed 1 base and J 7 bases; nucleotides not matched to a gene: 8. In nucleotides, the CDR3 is TGTGCCAGCAGCTTAGTGGTAGCGGGGGCCGGGGAGCAGTACTTC. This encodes CASSLVVAGAGEQYF.